These T cell receptor beta chains were read from a single sample in a study of glioma-infiltrating T cells. TCRdb independently ran MiXCR on the multiplex PCR reads; one entry per CDR3 protein. The profile shows about 21,000 distinct CDR3 sequences, around 25% of them singletons. The specimen sequenced was glioma tissue, nonneoplastic brain tissue, or PBMCs (not recorded which). The source is a human donor with low-grade glioma or glioblastoma, undergoing nonglioma brain surgery, or in good health (not recorded which). Each CDR3 is given with its conserved first and last residue. Fields, in order: D gene, clone size, V gene, J gene, CDR3 protein, CDR3 DNA. The D gene is left open where the match is weak. Clone size is not always given. Where it is, it says once, few, many or a class for expanded clones.

>-|few|TRBV2|TRBJ2-2
CASSDHRNTGELFF
TGTGCCAGCAGTGATCACCGAAACACCGGGGAGCTGTTTTTT
>TRBD1|many|TRBV6-1|TRBJ2-7
CASTQRGQVGGEQYF
TGTGCCAGCACCCAAAGGGGACAGGTCGGGGGCGAGCAGTACTTC
>-|-|TRBV7-9|TRBJ2-2
CASSSGINTGELFF
TGTGCCAGCTCGTCGGGAATAAACACCGGGGAGCTGTTTTTT
>-|many|TRBV7-3|TRBJ1-1
CASSSNAGPEAFF
TGTGCCAGCAGCTCAAACGCCGGGCCTGAAGCTTTCTTT
>-|-|TRBV6-9|TRBJ1-6
CASSSGTGCISPLHF
TGTGCCAGCAGTTCGGGGACTGGATGTATTTCACCCCTCCACTTT
>TRBD1|-|TRBV20-1|TRBJ2-7
CSASSSTGVTHF
TGCAGTGCTAGTTCCTCGACAGGGGTAACCCACTTC
>-|-|TRBV6-1|TRBJ1-1
CASSLIGGADPEAFF
TGTGCCAGCAGCCTAATTGGGGGAGCGGATCCTGAAGCTTTCTTT
>-|few|TRBV18|TRBJ1-1
CASSPAGDRTEAFF
TGTGCCAGCTCACCCGCAGGGGATCGAACTGAAGCTTTCTTT
>TRBD2|many|TRBV11-1|TRBJ2-1
CASSWTRYSYNEQFF
TGTGCCAGCAGCTGGACTAGATACTCCTACAATGAGCAGTTCTTC
>-|-|TRBV27|TRBJ1-2
CASSFRGRPNYGYTF
TGTGCCAGCAGTTTCCGCGGCAGGCCGAACTATGGCTACACCTTC
>TRBD2|-|TRBV7-8|TRBJ2-1
CASRRNPGLGRTYNEQFF
TGTGCCAGCAGACGTAATCCAGGACTAGGAAGAACCTACAATGAGCAGTTCTTC
>TRBD2|many|TRBV6-4|TRBJ2-1
CASSFLAGGVDEQFF
TGTGCCAGCAGTTTTCTGGCGGGGGGGGTGGATGAGCAGTTCTTC
>-|-|TRBV2|TRBJ2-3
CASSRAVSGQGGATDTQYF
TGTGCCAGCAGTAGAGCCGTCTCTGGACAGGGAGGGGCCACAGATACGCAGTATTTT
>-|few|TRBV29-1|TRBJ1-3
CSVSGDGNTIYF
TGCAGCGTTTCAGGCGACGGAAACACCATATATTTT
>TRBD1|many|TRBV25-1|TRBJ2-3
CASSERDRATDTQYF
TGTGCCAGCAGTGAACGGGACAGGGCCACAGATACGCAGTATTTT
>TRBD1|many|TRBV6-1|TRBJ1-2
CASRPPGTGYHGYTF
TGTGCCAGCAGACCTCCCGGGACAGGGTACCATGGCTACACCTTC
>-|-|TRBV12-3/TRBV12-4|TRBJ1-3
CARSPGLEISTIYF
TGTGCCAGAAGTCCGGGCCTTGAGATTAGCACCATATATTTT
>TRBD1|-|TRBV20-1|TRBJ1-1
CSDYRQGRRNTEAFF
TGCAGTGATTACCGACAGGGGAGGAGGAACACTGAAGCTTTCTTT
>-|-|TRBV12-3/TRBV12-4|TRBJ1-5
CASSRRQLVNQPQHF
TGTGCCAGCAGTCGCCGACAGCTAGTGAATCAGCCCCAGCATTTT
>-|few|TRBV3-1|TRBJ1-5
CASSQDRDQPQHF
TGTGCCAGCAGCCAAGATCGGGATCAGCCCCAGCATTTT
>-|-|TRBV28|TRBJ2-5
CASSYSAISGVQETQYF
TGTGCCAGCAGTTACTCAGCGATCTCAGGGGTCCAAGAGACCCAGTACTTC
>-|few|TRBV3-1|TRBJ1-1
CASSRDMWMNTEAFF
TGTGCCAGCAGCCGCGACATGTGGATGAACACTGAAGCTTTCTTT
>-|-|TRBV5-6|TRBJ2-3
CASSLFGRGGTDTQYF
TGTGCCAGCAGCTTGTTCGGCAGGGGGGGCACAGATACGCAGTATTTT
>TRBD1|medium-sized|TRBV6-2/TRBV6-3|TRBJ1-1
CASSYSRTGVEAFF
TGTGCCAGCAGTTACTCGAGAACAGGGGTTGAAGCTTTCTTT
>TRBD1|many|TRBV19|TRBJ1-1
CASRVEGADEAFF
TGTGCCAGTAGAGTTGAGGGGGCCGACGAAGCTTTCTTT
>-|many|TRBV4-3|TRBJ1-1
CASSQGGGWNTEAFF
TGCGCCAGCAGCCAAGGGGGCGGCTGGAACACTGAAGCTTTCTTT
>-|many|TRBV7-6|TRBJ1-1
CASSHRDTEAFF
TGTGCCAGCAGCCACAGGGACACTGAAGCTTTCTTT
>-|-|TRBV6-2/TRBV6-3|TRBJ2-7
CASSPYRAPTYEQYF
TGTGCCAGCAGTCCGTACAGGGCGCCCACCTACGAGCAGTACTTC
>-|many|TRBV6-2/TRBV6-3|TRBJ2-3
CASSYGSPPADTQYF
TGTGCCAGCAGTTACGGTAGCCCCCCAGCAGATACGCAGTATTTT
>TRBD2|-|TRBV7-2|TRBJ2-7
CASSSQAWTSGSYEQYF
TGTGCCAGCAGCTCCCAGGCATGGACTAGCGGGTCCTACGAGCAGTACTTC
>-|many|TRBV6-1|TRBJ2-2
CASNGVAYTGELFF
TGTGCCAGCAATGGAGTAGCGTACACCGGGGAGCTGTTTTTT
>TRBD1|few|TRBV5-1|TRBJ1-6
CASSPSGTGINSPLHF
TGCGCCAGCAGCCCGTCCGGGACAGGGATCAATTCACCCCTCCACTTT
>-|many|TRBV20-1|TRBJ2-3
CSARGTTSTDTQYF
TGCAGTGCTAGAGGGACTACCAGCACAGATACGCAGTATTTT
>-|few|TRBV12-3/TRBV12-4|TRBJ2-5
CASSPGLLYQETQYF
TGTGCCAGCAGCCCGGGACTTTTGTACCAAGAGACCCAGTACTTC
>-|-|TRBV24-1|TRBJ2-1
CATFGDSYNEQFF
TGTGCCACGTTTGGGGACTCCTACAATGAGCAGTTCTTC
>TRBD1|-|TRBV5-1|TRBJ2-1
CARSFPGQGYNEQFF
TGCGCCCGCAGCTTTCCGGGACAGGGGTACAATGAGCAGTTCTTC
>TRBD1|many|TRBV7-2|TRBJ1-6
CASSQGTGHNSPLHF
TGTGCCAGCAGCCAAGGGACAGGGCACAATTCACCCCTCCACTTT
>TRBD1|many|TRBV4-3|TRBJ1-1
CASSPWTGGTEAFF
TGCGCCAGCAGCCCCTGGACAGGGGGCACTGAAGCTTTCTTT
>-|-|TRBV20-1|TRBJ1-6
CSARAGEHSPLNF
TGCAGTGCTAGAGCAGGGGAACATTCACCCCTCAACTTT
>-|-|TRBV6-6|TRBJ2-7
CASSYSPDPETGPEQYF
TGTGCCAGCAGTTACTCACCCGACCCGGAAACAGGGCCCGAGCAGTACTTC
>-|few|TRBV6-2/TRBV6-3|TRBJ2-3
CASSRDHSTDTQYF
TGTGCCAGCAGTCGGGACCATAGCACAGATACGCAGTATTTT
>-|-|TRBV29-1|TRBJ1-5
CSVRDPRGQPQHF
TGCAGCGTTAGGGACCCGAGAGGTCAGCCCCAGCATTTT
>-|many|TRBV20-1|TRBJ1-2
CSASFMGDYTF
TGCAGTGCTAGTTTTATGGGAGACTACACCTTC
>-|-|TRBV12-3/TRBV12-4|TRBJ2-5
CASSLDGGRGTQYF
TGTGCCAGCAGTTTGGATGGGGGGAGAGGGACCCAGTACTTC
>-|once|TRBV6-1|TRBJ2-3
CACSAILGTYSTDTQYF
TGTGCCTGCAGTGCTATCCTCGGGACATACAGCACAGATACGCAGTATTTT
>-|-|TRBV5-4|TRBJ1-1
CASSFGIDTEAFF
TGTGCCAGCAGCTTCGGGATCGACACTGAAGCTTTCTTT
>-|few|TRBV19|TRBJ1-5
CASSPQRVVLSNQPQHF
TGTGCCAGTAGTCCCCAGCGGGTCGTTCTTAGCAATCAGCCCCAGCATTTT
>-|many|TRBV11-3|TRBJ2-1
CASSERTYNEQFF
TGTGCCAGCAGCGAGCGGACTTACAATGAGCAGTTCTTC
>-|many|TRBV6-2/TRBV6-3|TRBJ1-2
CASSKGQNYGYTF
TGTGCCAGCAGCAAAGGACAGAACTATGGCTACACCTTC
>-|many|TRBV2|TRBJ1-5
CASSEAQGLNNQPQHF
TGTGCCAGCAGTGAAGCGCAAGGACTAAACAATCAGCCCCAGCATTTT
>-|many|TRBV27|TRBJ1-6
CASSLDGYKAASSPLHF
TGTGCCAGCAGTTTGGACGGATACAAAGCAGCGAGTTCACCCCTCCACTTT
>-|many|TRBV29-1|TRBJ2-1
CSASGTTYNEQFF
TGCAGCGCCAGCGGAACCACCTACAATGAGCAGTTCTTC
>-|-|TRBV7-2|TRBJ2-5
CASSTGTAFGTQYF
TGTGCCAGCAGCACCGGGACCGCGTTTGGGACCCAGTACTTC
>TRBD1|medium-sized|TRBV24-1|TRBJ1-1
CATSGSQGATEAFF
TGTGCCACCAGTGGATCACAGGGGGCGACTGAAGCTTTCTTT
>-|-|TRBV7-2|TRBJ2-1
CASSKYRVSPANNEQFF
TGTGCCAGCAGCAAGTACAGGGTTTCCCCAGCTAACAATGAGCAGTTCTTC
>-|many|TRBV6-1|TRBJ1-1
CASARAGKRVTEAFF
TGTGCCTCCGCCCGCGCGGGGAAACGTGTGACTGAAGCTTTCTTT
>TRBD1|many|TRBV3-1|TRBJ1-2
CASSQLEGAYGYTF
TGTGCCAGCAGCCAATTGGAGGGGGCCTATGGCTACACCTTC
>TRBD2|many|TRBV6-1|TRBJ2-1
CASRSGTSGGNEQFF
TGTGCCAGCAGATCCGGGACTAGCGGAGGAAATGAGCAGTTCTTC